Below are 11 T cell receptor beta chains sequenced from a single sample in a study of blood T cell repertoires in COVID-19. Clones were read by immunoSEQ multiplex PCR, and TCRdb kept only the in-frame ones, dropping some. The sample has some 170,000 clones, over 80% seen once. The sample was peripheral blood. Source of these receptors: a woman aged 40 to 55 with COVID-19, enrolled during active disease.

The chain joins TRBV9 to TRBJ1-1; perhaps TRBD1 as D (5 bases). From germline, CDR1 is SGDLS and CDR2 YYNGEE. The CDR3 is made up of 15 amino acids. Deletions cut 3 bases from V and 1 base from J, with 13 bases between. CDR3 in DNA: TGTGCCAGCAGCGCCCTGATGGGGGGGAACACTGAAGCTTTCTTT. Translating it yields CASSALMGGNTEAFF.

The chain uses TRBV5-8 and TRBJ1-2; 7 nucleotides agree with TRBD1. Per germline, CDR1 SGHTS and CDR2 YDEGEE. Losses at the gene ends were 3 bases for V and 4 bases for J; bases not matched to a gene: 12. The CDR3 sequence is 16 residues long. CDR3 amino acids: CASSSRGQTSLYGYTF. The CDR3 DNA follows: TGTGCCAGCAGCTCAAGGGGACAGACTTCGCTCTATGGCTACACCTTC.

V usage is TRBV7-2 and J usage is TRBJ2-3; a possible D gene is TRBD1 (6 bases). The CDR3 spans 16 residues. Trimming cost V 0 bases and J 4 bases, with 14 bases left between them. Germline CDR1 SGHTA, CDR2 FQGNSA. The CDR3 is CASSLAVVTGSDTQYF. The CDR3 region has the DNA TGTGCCAGCAGCTTAGCGGTCGTAACAGGGTCAGATACGCAGTATTTT.

The chain is built from TRBV6-4 and TRBJ2-7, with 9 nucleotides matching TRBD1. Germline lookup yields CDR1 MRHNA and CDR2 SNTAGT. The CDR3 sequence is 20 residues long. The V gene end was trimmed by 2 bases and the J gene end by 5 bases; junction bases not matched to a gene: 22. The CDR3 here is CASSDGPRDREILGADEQYF. The CDR3 bases are TGTGCCAGCAGTGACGGGCCCCGGGACAGGGAAATCCTGGGCGCGGACGAGCAGTACTTC.

The chain has TRBV6-4 and TRBJ2-4; TRBD2 might be the D (7 bases). The CDR3 runs 14 residues. Germline lookup yields CDR1 MRHNA and CDR2 SNTAGT. Trimming left V 4 bases short and J 6 bases short, with 13 bases between. The CDR3 nucleotides read TGTGCCAGCAGTGCCGCGGGGGCCCCAAACATTCAGTACTTC. It translates to CASSAAGAPNIQYF.

The gene calls are TRBV9 and TRBJ2-1, with TRBD2 identical over 11 bases. Germline V gives CDR1 SGDLS, CDR2 YYNGEE. V trimming: 3 bases; J trimming: 3 bases; junction bases outside the gene matches: 5. There are 16 residues in the CDR3. The CDR3 DNA follows: TGTGCCAGCAGCGAACTCGGACTAGCGGGCTACAATGAGCAGTTCTTC. This sequence encodes CASSELGLAGYNEQFF.

The rearrangement links TRBV6-5 to TRBJ1-6; D is unresolved. Germline CDR1 is MNHEY and CDR2 is SVGAGI. The CDR3 is made up of 14 amino acids. V dropped 0 bases and J dropped 7 bases, with 7 bases sitting between them. This CDR3 reads CASSYSIRNSPLHF. As DNA, the CDR3 is TGTGCCAGCAGTTACTCGATACGGAATTCACCCCTCCACTTT.

The genes are TRBV5-6 and TRBJ2-7, with a weak D call TRBD2 (6 bases). Trimming cost V 7 bases and J 9 bases, with 17 bases left between them. CDR1 and CDR2 (germline): SGHDT, YYEEEE. This CDR3 is built from 12 residues. The CDR3 spells CASASGGRGQYF. As DNA, the CDR3 is TGTGCCAGCGCCTCTGGGGGGAGAGGGCAGTACTTC.

The genes are TRBV12-3 or TRBV12-4 and TRBJ1-5; 7 bases match TRBD1. After removal of 7 bases from V and 7 bases from J, the junction contained 7 bases not matched to a gene. The CDR3 consists of 13 residues. The CDR3 nucleotides are TGTGCCAGCACTCCCTTCAGGGGGCAGCCCCAGCATTTT. Translation: CASTPFRGQPQHF.

This clone was found a few times. The CDR3 region has the DNA TGTGCCAGCAGCCAGGTAGCGGGGTCTGAGTTCTTC. Its protein is CASSQVAGSEFF. V is TRBV3-1 (or the pseudogene TRBV3-2) and J is TRBJ2-1; TRBD2 aligns across 8 bases. CDR3 length: 12 amino acids. Germline V gene lookup returns CDR1 LGHDT and CDR2 YNNKEL (reference sequence). V lost 3 bases to trimming and J lost 14 bases; unmatched junction nucleotides: 6.

The gene calls are TRBV7-8 and TRBJ1-2; D unclear. The CDR3 runs to 13 residues. With 2 bases removed from V and 8 bases from J, the gap between germline ends came to 12 bases. Germline values: CDR1 SGHVS, CDR2 FQNEAQ. CDR3 residues: CASSLHGAGGYTF. The DNA for the CDR3 is TGTGCCAGCAGCTTACATGGTGCAGGCGGCTACACCTTC.